This T cell receptor (beta chain) was observed in a study of blood T cell repertoires in COVID-19. Study-wide context: Acute-phase and convalescent COVID-19 samples originated in the United States, Italy and Spain. Sources were T cells, B-cell-depleted T cells, or PBMCs; the material itself was cDNA or gDNA.

Per the original data handling: Estimation of nucleated cell counts was performed using reference gene primer amplification. Measured with immunoSEQ multiplex PCR; TCRdb has only the in-frame clones, and not every one. The DNA gave D and trimming, while V, J and clone size come from that table. The sample includes 26,000 or so clones, 80% to 95% of them seen just once. Sequenced sample: peripheral blood. The sequence was collected from a human donor in a cohort sampled during active COVID-19.

Written as DNA, the CDR3 is TGTGCCAGCAGTTTCCTGGGACAGGTCAATGAGCAGTTCTTC. Protein sequence: CASSFLGQVNEQFF. The gene calls are TRBV27 and TRBJ2-1; 8 nucleotides align to TRBD1. This CDR3 has 14 residues. Germline-derived CDR1 and CDR2 are MNHEY and SMNVEV (reference sequence). V lost 3 bases to trimming and J lost 6 bases; unmatched junction nucleotides: 4.